A single sample is the source of the 25 T cell receptor beta chains below, sequenced in a study of human T cells and chemical hapten exposure. TCRdb ran MiXCR on the RACE reads and lists one entry per CDR3 protein. The sample consists of about 37,000 distinct CDR3 sequences, 6% to 7% of them appearing once. Time point indicated: patch test 1, 2 weeks after DPC sensitization. Treatment in this sample: therapeutic diphenylcyclopropenone sensitization with weekly scalp DPC. Total RNA came from unfractionated whole blood. The sequenced sample was whole blood, obtained in connection with sensitization to the hapten diphenylcyclopropenone (DPC). The source is a woman under 40 with alopecia areata. Some clones in this sample may be carry-over from other donors' samples.

This clonotype is classed as medium-sized (0.01 to 0.1%). The V call is TRBV6-5, the J call TRBJ1-1, with a possible D match to TRBD1 (5 bases). The germline V gene has CDR1 MNHEY and CDR2 SVGAGI. The length of the CDR3 is 14 residues. V dropped 2 bases and J dropped 10 bases, with 17 bases sitting between them. The CDR3 reads CASSYGGGEGAAFF. CDR3 nucleotides: TGTGCCAGCAGTTACGGCGGGGGGGAAGGAGCAGCTTTCTTT.

This clonotype was recorded a few times. The V gene is TRBV7-9, the J gene TRBJ1-1, with no clear D. The length of the CDR3 is 13 residues. Germline CDR1 is SEHNR and CDR2 is FQNEAQ (reference sequence). With 4 bases removed from V and 4 bases from J, the gap between germline ends came to 10 bases. DNA of the CDR3: TGTGCCAGCAGCTGGATTTACGGCACTGAAGCTTTCTTT. It translates to CASSWIYGTEAFF.

This clonotype turned up a few times. The CDR3 region is CSDQSSSDTQYF. DNA of the CDR3: TGCAGCGACCAATCGTCTTCAGATACGCAGTATTTT. The chain couples TRBV29-1 to TRBJ2-3; no reliable D call. The CDR3 spans 12 residues. Germline V gene data show CDR1 as SQVTM and CDR2 as ANQGSEA. The ends were cut back, 7 bases at V and 4 bases at J, with 12 bases in the middle.

The table lists this clonotype with many counts. The chain carries TRBV29-1 and TRBJ1-1; possibly TRBD1 for D (5 bases). V was trimmed by 8 bases and J by 1 base, leaving 14 bases between them. Germline V CDR1 and CDR2: SQVTM, ANQGSEA. The CDR3 has 13 amino acids. The CDR3, as DNA: TGCAGCTCCCAGACAGTACCGAACACTGAAGCTTTCTTT. Translating it yields CSSQTVPNTEAFF.

The chain uses TRBV2 and TRBJ2-2, with D hard to call. The CDR3 spans 14 residues. Trimming cost V 4 bases and J 5 bases, with 11 bases left between them. Per germline, CDR1 SNHLY and CDR2 FYNNEI. The CDR3 nucleotides read TGTGCCAGCAGTGTGGCCCTTCGAACCGGGGAGCTGTTTTTT. Translation gives CASSVALRTGELFF.

This clonotype showed up just a few times. V gene TRBV15 combines with J gene TRBJ1-4, with D uncertain. In germline, CDR1 is LNHNV, CDR2 YYDKDF (reference sequence). V lost 0 bases and J 6 bases, leaving 11 bases between the germline ends. CDR3 length equals 15 residues. The CDR3, as DNA: TGTGCCACCAGCAGAGATGGCAGACCGGATGAAAAACTGTTTTTT. Protein: CATSRDGRPDEKLFF.

This clonotype appeared a few times. This chain uses TRBV19 with TRBJ2-6; 10 bases map to TRBD1. V trimming: 10 bases; J trimming: 8 bases; junction bases outside the gene matches: 8. The CDR3 sequence is 14 residues long. Germline V CDR1 and CDR2: LNHDA, SQIVND (reference sequence). CDR3 protein: CATLRTGGTNVLTF. The CDR3 nucleotides read TGTGCCACCCTTCGGACAGGGGGTACCAACGTCCTGACTTTC.

The chain carries TRBV4-3 and TRBJ2-2; 9 bases line up with TRBD1. CDR1 LGHNA and CDR2 YSLEER come from the germline V gene. This CDR3 spans 21 amino acids. The V gene end was trimmed by 0 bases and the J gene end by 1 base; junction bases not matched to a gene: 15. The CDR3 DNA is TGCGCCAGCAGCCAAGACCCGAACCCGGGACAGGGCGGGTGGAACACCGGGGAGCTGTTTTTT. It yields the protein CASSQDPNPGQGGWNTGELFF.

This clonotype has more than one count but fewer than ten. V gene TRBV20-1 combines with J gene TRBJ2-3; 8 bases agree with TRBD2. This CDR3 has 16 residues. CDR1 is DFQATT, CDR2 SNEGSKA, per germline (reference sequence). V was pared by 3 bases and J by 5 bases, with 13 bases of the junction left unmatched. CDR3 sequence (DNA): TGCAGTGCTAGTCCCGGATCTAGCGGGCTAGGAGATACGCAGTATTTT. As protein: CSASPGSSGLGDTQYF.

This clonotype showed up many times. V usage is TRBV12-3 or TRBV12-4 and J usage is TRBJ1-1, with a tentative D call TRBD1 (5 bases). This CDR3 region has 16 residues. Trimming left V 5 bases short and J 7 bases short, with 23 bases between. CDR3 bases: TGTGCCAGCAGTCCCGCCCGCCAGGGTGTTAATGTTGAAGCTTTCTTT. It translates to CASSPARQGVNVEAFF.

A few counts support this clonotype. The J gene is TRBJ1-2, the V gene TRBV13; no definite D call. Germline V CDR1 and CDR2: PRHDT, FYEKMQ (reference sequence). This CDR3 has 15 residues. V lost 3 bases and J lost 5, with 16 bases in between. The chain's CDR3 is CASSLDSGEEYGYTF. The CDR3 nucleotides read TGTGCCAGCAGCTTGGACTCCGGGGAGGAGTATGGCTACACCTTC.

In this sample, this clonotype turned up many times. The V gene is TRBV12-3 or TRBV12-4, the J gene TRBJ1-5; 7 bases match TRBD1. The junction had 7 bases not matched to a gene; V was cut back by 6 bases and J by 2 bases. The CDR3 covers 15 residues. CDR3 sequence reads: CASRASGTGNQPQHF. For the CDR3, the DNA is TGTGCCAGCAGGGCCTCCGGGACAGGCAATCAGCCCCAGCATTTT.

This rearrangement joins TRBV10-2 to TRBJ1-5, with 7 bases fitting TRBD1. Germline trimming cut 6 bases from V and 0 bases from J; bases unmatched to any gene: 11. CDR1 is WSHSY and CDR2 is SAAADI in the germline V gene. The CDR3 spans 17 residues. This chain's CDR3 is CASRDRDSVYSNQPQHF. In DNA, the CDR3 is TGCGCCAGCAGGGACCGGGACAGCGTATATAGCAATCAGCCCCAGCATTTT.

This clonotype was counted at least ten times. This sequence joins TRBV6-5 and TRBJ1-5; D remains unclear. The CDR3 is 12 residues long. V was pared by 2 bases and J by 7 bases, with 6 bases between. The germline V gene has CDR1 MNHEY and CDR2 SVGAGI. CDR3 sequence (DNA): TGTGCCAGCAGTTACATAGGACAGCCCCAGCATTTT. It codes for CASSYIGQPQHF.

This clonotype was recorded a few times. The chain uses TRBV18 and TRBJ2-3, with D perhaps given as TRBD1 or TRBD2 (5 bases each). The V gene's germline CDR1 is KGHSH and CDR2 LQKENI. The CDR3 is 13 residues long. Deletions cut 6 bases from V and 4 bases from J, with 11 bases between. For the CDR3, the DNA is TGTGCCAGCTCGATCCAGGGACCAGATACGCAGTATTTT. Encoded protein: CASSIQGPDTQYF.

This chain links TRBV20-1 with TRBJ2-3; D not certain. The germline V gene has CDR1 DFQATT and CDR2 SNEGSKA (reference sequence). V was cut by 0 bases and J by 0 bases, with 10 bases left in between. The CDR3 spans 15 residues. The CDR3 DNA reads TGCAGTGCTAGAGATCTGGTATCTAGCACAGATACGCAGTATTTT. This sequence encodes CSARDLVSSTDTQYF.

This clonotype has ten or more counts. The chain couples TRBV7-2 to TRBJ2-3, with TRBD2 as a possible D gene (5 bases). There are 15 residues in the CDR3. Looked up from germline, CDR1 is SGHTA and CDR2 is FQGNSA. V lost 5 bases and J lost 2, with 14 bases in between. For the CDR3, the DNA is TGTGCCAGCAGCCCCCAAGTCGGGGTCACAGATACGCAGTATTTT. Amino acids: CASSPQVGVTDTQYF.

The chain carries TRBV6-2 or TRBV6-3 and TRBJ1-1; D not certain. V lost 5 bases and J 1 base, leaving 5 bases between the germline ends. The CDR3 consists of 12 residues. Per germline, CDR1 MNHEY and CDR2 SVGEGT. The CDR3 sequence: CASSRGNTEAFF. The CDR3 coding sequence is TGTGCCAGCAGTCGCGGGAACACTGAAGCTTTCTTT.

This chain links TRBV7-2 with TRBJ2-5; D not resolved. Germline V gene lookup returns CDR1 SGHTA and CDR2 FQGNSA. The CDR3 sequence is 11 residues long. V was shortened by 5 bases and J by 5 bases, with 6 bases between the two germline ends. The CDR3 region is CASSPRETQYF. The CDR3 DNA sequence: TGTGCCAGCAGCCCCCGCGAGACCCAGTACTTC.

In regard to this clonotype: This clone may be a read error of a much larger clone one base away. The chain combines TRBV11-3 with TRBJ2-3; D possibly uses TRBD1 or TRBD2 (5 bases each). Germline loops: CDR1 SGHNT, CDR2 YENEEA. The CDR3 covers 14 residues. In DNA, the CDR3 is TGTGCCAGCAGCATGGGACGGAGCAGAGATACGCAGTATTTT. This gives the protein CASSMGRSRDTQYF. Supplemented by reference TRBV11-3 and TRBJ2-3, the full variable domain reads EAGVVQSPRYKIIEKKQPVAFWCNPISGHNTLYWYLQNLGQGPELLIRYENEEAVDDSQLPKDRFSAERLKGVDSTLKIQPAELGDSAVYLCASSMGRSRDTQYFGPGTRLTVL.

At least ten counts were recorded for this clonotype. This chain links TRBV5-5 with TRBJ2-2; D not certain. CDR3 size: 17 residues. V lost 6 bases and J 1 base, leaving 19 bases between the germline ends. The germline gives CDR1 SGHKS, CDR2 YYEKEE (reference sequence). CDR3 region: CASTPPVTQLNTGELFF. CDR3 DNA sequence: TGTGCCAGCACCCCCCCAGTAACACAGCTGAACACCGGGGAGCTGTTTTTT.

Ten or more counts support this clonotype. The J gene is TRBJ1-1, the V gene TRBV29-1, with 9 bases lining up with TRBD1. V was clipped by 4 bases and J by 4 bases; unmatched bases: 4. The CDR3 totals 13 residues. From germline, CDR1 is SQVTM and CDR2 ANQGSEA. CDR3 sequence (DNA): TGCAGCGTTGGGGACAGGGCGGGCACTGAAGCTTTCTTT. It specifies CSVGDRAGTEAFF. Filled out from reference TRBV29-1 and TRBJ1-1, the complete variable domain reads SAVISQKPSRDICQRGTSLTIQCQVDSQVTMMFWYRQQPGQSLTLIATANQGSEATYESGFVIDKFPISRPNLTFSTLTVSNMSPEDSSIYLCSVGDRAGTEAFFGQGTRLTVV.

As DNA, the CDR3 is TGCAGTGCGGGAGGGGGGAACACTGAAGCTTTCTTT. It translates to CSAGGGNTEAFF. The chain is built from TRBV20-1 and TRBJ1-1; D is possibly TRBD1 (6 bases). The CDR3 is 12 amino acids. Looked up from germline, CDR1 is DFQATT and CDR2 is SNEGSKA (reference sequence). V dropped 6 bases and J dropped 1 base, with 9 bases sitting between them.

The chain employs TRBV13 and TRBJ2-3; 10 nucleotides agree with TRBD1. CDR1 and CDR2 (germline): PRHDT, FYEKMQ (reference sequence). This CDR3 has 20 residues. V gave up 1 base and J gave up 0 bases; unmatched junction bases: 13. The CDR3 region has the DNA TGTGCCAGCAGCTTAGTAGAGTGGGACAGGGGCTCGCTTAGCACAGATACGCAGTATTTT. Protein: CASSLVEWDRGSLSTDTQYF.

The table lists this clonotype with many counts. The CDR3 reads CASSFGTGREKLFF. Written as DNA, the CDR3 is TGTGCCAGCAGTTTCGGGACGGGAAGGGAAAAACTGTTTTTT. This chain uses TRBV12-3 or TRBV12-4 with TRBJ1-4, with D tentatively TRBD1 (5 bases). The V end lost 3 bases, the J end lost 8 bases, and 13 bases lay between the germline ends. The CDR3 runs 14 residues.